The rows below give T cell receptor beta chains drawn from one sample of a study of T cell repertoires in cytomegalovirus infection. Antigens of these TCRs are unknown. TCRdb used MiXCR to reprocess the reads, holding one entry per CDR3 protein. The sample lists around 430,000 distinct CDR3 sequences, under 45% occurring once. This specimen consisted of cultured PBMCs, obtained from culture after CMV antigen stimulation. The receptors here all came from a human donor in good health (CMV status not recorded). Some clones in this sample may be carry-over from other donors' samples. CDR3s include the opening cysteine and the closing phenylalanine or tryptophan. D genes are given only for firm matches. Size values are once, few and many counts, or a class for expanded clones, and some rows have none.

D gene	V gene	J gene	clone size	CDR3 protein	CDR3 DNA
NA	TRBV12-3/TRBV12-4	TRBJ2-6	NA	CASSWGNGSSGANVLTF	TGTGCCAGCAGTTGGGGGAACGGAAGCTCTGGGGCCAACGTCCTGACTTTC
NA	TRBV7-9	TRBJ1-6	NA	CASSLEGTNSPLHF	TGTGCCAGCAGCTTAGAAGGGACTAATTCACCCCTCCACTTT
NA	TRBV27	TRBJ1-2	NA	CASRPGALNGYTF	TGTGCCAGCCGCCCAGGGGCCTTGAATGGCTACACCTTC
NA	TRBV7-6	TRBJ2-3	medium-sized	CASSVGFTGGTDTQYF	TGTGCCAGCAGCGTGGGATTTACCGGGGGCACAGATACGCAGTATTTT
TRBD1	TRBV28	TRBJ2-7	NA	CASSGDRVRSSYEQYF	TGTGCCAGCAGCGGGGACAGGGTTCGGAGCTCCTACGAGCAGTACTTC
NA	TRBV4-1	TRBJ2-3	NA	CASSQPTQGDTQYF	TGCGCCAGCAGCCAACCTACTCAGGGGGATACGCAGTATTTT
NA	TRBV27	TRBJ2-7	NA	CASSFVRTPVYEQYF	TGTGCCAGCAGTTTTGTTAGGACACCGGTTTACGAGCAGTACTTC
NA	TRBV7-2	TRBJ2-1	many	CASTYSNEQFF	TGTGCCAGCACCTACAGTAATGAGCAGTTCTTC
TRBD2	TRBV4-1	TRBJ2-3	NA	CASSQEASGGRVQYF	TGTGCCAGCAGCCAAGAGGCTAGCGGGGGCCGGGTGCAGTATTTT
NA	TRBV11-2	TRBJ2-5	few	CASSFRGTGIETQYF	TGTGCCAGCAGCTTCAGGGGAACAGGGATAGAGACCCAGTACTTC
NA	TRBV6-6	TRBJ2-1	once	CASSYVSVNEQFF	TGTGCCAGCAGTTACGTGTCGGTCAATGAGCAGTTCTTC
NA	TRBV6-6	TRBJ2-6	NA	CASSLTGGANVLTF	TGTGCCAGCAGTTTAACGGGGGGGGCCAACGTCCTGACTTTC
NA	TRBV28	TRBJ2-7	few	CASSRTILREQYF	TGTGCCAGCAGTAGGACCATCCTACGCGAGCAGTACTTC
TRBD2	TRBV12-3/TRBV12-4	TRBJ2-1	NA	CASSLASGSLNEQFF	TGTGCCAGCAGTTTAGCTAGCGGGAGTTTAAATGAGCAGTTCTTC
NA	TRBV6-5	TRBJ2-7	NA	CASNLRGAYEQYF	TGTGCCAGCAATTTGCGGGGAGCCTACGAGCAGTACTTC
TRBD2	TRBV15	TRBJ2-2	NA	CATARSASGRDTGELFF	TGTGCCACCGCACGGTCGGCTAGCGGGAGAGATACCGGGGAGCTGTTTTTT
TRBD1	TRBV12-3/TRBV12-4	TRBJ2-7	few	CASRGPGQGGIYEQYF	TGTGCCAGCAGGGGCCCTGGACAGGGGGGGATCTACGAGCAGTACTTC
NA	TRBV6-5	TRBJ2-7	NA	CASSYRPDSRYEQYF	TGTGCCAGCAGTTATCGTCCTGATTCACGCTACGAGCAGTACTTC
TRBD2	TRBV7-2	TRBJ2-1	NA	CASSTTSGGSREQFF	TGTGCCAGCAGCACGACTAGCGGGGGATCTCGGGAGCAGTTCTTC
NA	TRBV5-5	TRBJ2-5	NA	CASSPSGERQETQYF	TGTGCCAGCAGCCCGTCGGGGGAGCGCCAAGAGACCCAGTACTTC
TRBD1	TRBV28	TRBJ1-2	NA	CASSPAGQGNYGYTF	TGTGCCAGCAGTCCCGCCGGACAGGGGAACTATGGCTACACCTTC
TRBD1	TRBV6-6	TRBJ2-2	few	CASSHFDRVNTGELFF	TGTGCCAGCAGCCACTTTGACAGGGTAAACACCGGGGAGCTGTTTTTT
NA	TRBV24-1	TRBJ2-3	few	CATSDEAADTQYF	TGTGCCACCAGTGATGAGGCAGCAGATACGCAGTATTTT
NA	TRBV6-5	TRBJ1-1	NA	CASSYDSPYTEPNTEAFF	TGTGCCAGCAGTTACGATAGCCCTTACACGGAGCCGAACACTGAAGCTTTCTTT
NA	TRBV20-1	TRBJ2-3	NA	CSARVRAPDTQYF	TGCAGTGCTAGAGTCAGGGCCCCAGATACGCAGTATTTT
NA	TRBV4-3	TRBJ1-1	many	CASSSRRDTEAFF	TGCGCCAGCAGCTCACGAAGGGACACTGAAGCTTTCTTT
NA	TRBV4-1	TRBJ2-1	NA	CASSQEWESYNEQFF	TGCGCCAGCAGCCAAGAGTGGGAGTCCTACAATGAGCAGTTCTTC
TRBD2	TRBV7-2	TRBJ2-7	few	CASSGPSGGYYEQYF	TGTGCCAGCAGCGGACCAAGCGGGGGATACTACGAGCAGTACTTC
NA	TRBV12-3/TRBV12-4	TRBJ1-2	NA	CASCSRVDHRGYTF	TGTGCCAGCTGTAGCAGGGTGGATCATCGCGGCTACACCTTC
NA	TRBV5-1	TRBJ2-2	few	CASRLQPNTGELFF	TGCGCCAGCAGATTGCAGCCAAACACCGGGGAGCTGTTTTTT
NA	TRBV7-2	TRBJ1-5	few	CASSPQTALGSQPQHF	TGTGCCAGCAGCCCCCAGACAGCGCTCGGGTCCCAGCCCCAGCATTTT
NA	TRBV7-6	TRBJ1-1	NA	CASSSFGGSGTEAFF	TGTGCCAGCAGCTCCTTTGGGGGGTCGGGCACTGAAGCTTTCTTT
NA	TRBV7-2	TRBJ2-1	few	CASSLVGGPTPKFF	TGTGCCAGCAGCTTAGTGGGGGGCCCGACCCCGAAGTTCTTC
NA	TRBV7-6	TRBJ1-4	NA	CASSLTTATNEKLFF	TGTGCCAGCAGTCTTACGACCGCAACTAATGAAAAACTGTTTTTT
TRBD1	TRBV4-1	TRBJ2-3	few	CASSPEQGSQTDTQYF	TGCGCCAGCAGCCCGGAACAGGGGTCCCAGACAGATACGCAGTATTTT
NA	TRBV7-2	TRBJ1-3	many	CASSPGHRNTIYF	TGTGCCAGCAGCCCCGGACACAGAAACACCATATATTTT
NA	TRBV7-2	TRBJ2-1	few	CASSLGSQYNEQFF	TGTGCCAGCAGCTTAGGAAGTCAGTACAATGAGCAGTTCTTC
TRBD1	TRBV7-2	TRBJ2-2	few	CASSSGQGVGELFF	TGTGCCAGCAGCTCGGGACAGGGGGTCGGGGAGCTGTTTTTT
TRBD2	TRBV7-4	TRBJ2-1	NA	CASTPYGGASNNERFF	TGTGCCAGCACCCCTTACGGGGGGGCGTCGAACAATGAGCGGTTCTTC
NA	TRBV20-1	TRBJ2-3	NA	CSTRTTYTDTQYF	TGCAGTACAAGGACTACCTACACAGATACGCAGTATTTT
TRBD2	TRBV5-1	TRBJ2-7	NA	CASSHGLAGRTLLVEQYF	TGCGCCAGCAGCCACGGACTAGCGGGAAGGACTCTTTTGGTCGAGCAGTACTTC
NA	TRBV19	TRBJ1-5	NA	CASSTSITGFGNQPQHF	TGTGCCAGTAGTACCTCAATTACAGGTTTTGGCAATCAGCCCCAGCATTTT
NA	TRBV4-1	TRBJ1-5	NA	CASSQGDGSEPQHF	TGCGCCAGCAGCCAAGGTGACGGGTCGGAGCCCCAGCATTTT
NA	TRBV12-3/TRBV12-4	TRBJ1-2	few	CASSPTFGQPRGDYGYTF	TGTGCCAGCAGTCCAACCTTCGGACAGCCCCGAGGGGACTATGGCTACACCTTC
NA	TRBV28	TRBJ1-4	NA	CASSYGRFNEKLFF	TGTGCCAGCAGTTACGGAAGGTTTAATGAAAAACTGTTTTTT
NA	TRBV6-5	TRBJ1-3	NA	CASSLTAPGNTIYF	TGTGCCAGCAGTTTGACAGCACCTGGAAACACCATATATTTT
NA	TRBV7-8	TRBJ1-5	NA	CASSHSVLPQHF	TGTGCCAGCAGCCACTCGGTCCTTCCCCAGCATTTT
NA	TRBV6-5	TRBJ2-5	NA	CATRGETQYF	TGTGCCACCCGCGGGGAGACCCAGTACTTC
NA	TRBV3-1	TRBJ2-5	NA	CASSQDERTQYF	TGTGCCAGCAGCCAAGACGAGAGAACCCAGTACTTC
NA	TRBV19	TRBJ1-1	NA	CASSTPGPGAFF	TGTGCCAGTTCCACCCCAGGGCCTGGGGCTTTCTTT
TRBD2	TRBV7-2	TRBJ2-3	few	CASSLGPSGPTDTQYF	TGTGCCAGCAGCTTAGGCCCTAGCGGGCCCACAGATACGCAGTATTTT
NA	TRBV12-3/TRBV12-4	TRBJ2-1	few	CASSPTGSTYNEQFF	TGTGCCAGCAGTCCGACCGGGTCGACCTACAATGAGCAGTTCTTC
NA	TRBV27	TRBJ2-7	once	CASSDRTPYEQYF	TGTGCCAGCAGTGACAGGACTCCCTACGAGCAGTACTTC
TRBD1	TRBV7-2	TRBJ2-7	NA	CASSQGQGDYEQYF	TGTGCCAGCAGCCAGGGACAGGGCGACTACGAGCAGTACTTC
NA	TRBV2	TRBJ1-2	NA	CASNLRESSNTF	TGTGCCAGCAATTTAAGGGAGTCTTCTAACACCTTC
NA	TRBV6-6	TRBJ2-7	NA	CASSLGEFSYEQYF	TGTGCCAGCAGCCTAGGGGAGTTCTCCTACGAGCAGTACTTC
NA	TRBV7-9	TRBJ2-7	NA	CASEVGAPKGYEQYF	TGTGCCAGCGAGGTGGGGGCGCCCAAGGGCTACGAGCAGTACTTC